This record concerns one T cell receptor (beta chain) sequence. Its antigen is still unknown. This specimen comes from a study of CD8+ T cells in alopecia areata. General study results and limits: Scalp samples also yield sequences from resident alphabeta T cells of normal skin. Normal scalp showed lower clonality than lesional scalp, especially alopecia totalis/universalis.

In each case, RNA was isolated and then reverse transcribed into cDNA as the sequencing template. Using immunoSEQ multiplex PCR, the repertoire was profiled, and TCRdb retains in-frame clones only, with some absent. The sample holds 93,000 or so clones, roughly 50% seen once. Trimming took 6 bases from V and 6 from J; bases not matched to a gene: 6. Germline lookup yields CDR1 MDHEN and CDR2 SYDVKM. CDR3 length: 13 residues. The authors sorted CD4+ and CD8+ T cells from PBMCs. V usage is TRBV28 and J usage is TRBJ2-7; TRBD2 matches 9 bases. The TCR was taken from a human donor in good health. The sample taken for sequencing was CD4+ T cells sorted from blood. CDR3: CASRPGLAGEQYF. The CDR3 DNA is TGTGCCAGCAGGCCGGGACTAGCCGGCGAGCAGTACTTC.